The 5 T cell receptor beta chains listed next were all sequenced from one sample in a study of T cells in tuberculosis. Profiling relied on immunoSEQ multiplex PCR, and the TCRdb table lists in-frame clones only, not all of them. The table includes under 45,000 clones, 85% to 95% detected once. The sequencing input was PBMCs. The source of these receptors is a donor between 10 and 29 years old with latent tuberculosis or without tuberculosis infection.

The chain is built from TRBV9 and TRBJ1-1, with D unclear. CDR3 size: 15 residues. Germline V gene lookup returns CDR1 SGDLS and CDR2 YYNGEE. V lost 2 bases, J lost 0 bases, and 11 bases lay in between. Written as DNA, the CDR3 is TGTGCCAGCAGCGTGGAAGTTGACATGAACACTGAAGCTTTCTTT. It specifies CASSVEVDMNTEAFF. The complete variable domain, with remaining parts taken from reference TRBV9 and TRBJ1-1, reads DSGVTQTPKHLITATGQRVTLRCSPRSGDLSVYWYQQSLDQGLQFLIQYYNGEERAKGNILERFSAQQFPDLHSELNLSSLELGDSALYFCASSVEVDMNTEAFFGQGTRLTVV.

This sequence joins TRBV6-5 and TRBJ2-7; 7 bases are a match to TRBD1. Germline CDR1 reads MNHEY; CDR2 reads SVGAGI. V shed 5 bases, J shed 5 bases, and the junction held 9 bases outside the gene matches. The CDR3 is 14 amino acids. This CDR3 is CASSRRDRKDEQYF. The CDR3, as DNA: TGTGCCAGCAGTCGACGGGACAGAAAGGACGAGCAGTACTTC.

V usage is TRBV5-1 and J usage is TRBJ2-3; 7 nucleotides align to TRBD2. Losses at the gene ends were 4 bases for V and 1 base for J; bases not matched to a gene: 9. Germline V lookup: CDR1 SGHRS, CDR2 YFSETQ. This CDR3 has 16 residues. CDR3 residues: CASSPENSGGTDTQYF. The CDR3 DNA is TGCGCCAGCAGCCCGGAAAACAGCGGGGGCACAGATACGCAGTATTTT. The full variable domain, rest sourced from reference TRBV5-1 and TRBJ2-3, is KAGVTQTPRYLIKTRGQQVTLSCSPISGHRSVSWYQQTPGQGLQFLFEYFSETQRNKGNFPGRFSGRQFSNSRSEMNVSTLELGDSALYLCASSPENSGGTDTQYFGPGTRLTVL.

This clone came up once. CDR3 coding DNA: TGTGCTAGTGGTTTGGTACCCGGGGAGTTCGGGGGGGTCCGCACAGATACGCAGTATTTT. It yields the protein CASGLVPGEFGGVRTDTQYF. The rearrangement links TRBV12-5 to TRBJ2-3; 8 bases agree with TRBD2. The CDR3 is made up of 20 amino acids. Looked up from germline, CDR1 is LGHNT and CDR2 is FRNRAP. With V trimmed by 0 bases and J by 1 base, 15 bases remained unmatched.

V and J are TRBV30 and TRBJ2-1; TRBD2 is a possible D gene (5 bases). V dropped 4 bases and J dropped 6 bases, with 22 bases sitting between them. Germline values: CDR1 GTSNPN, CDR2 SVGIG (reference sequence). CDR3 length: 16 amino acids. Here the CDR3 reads CAWTITGNLAGNEQFF. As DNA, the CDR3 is TGTGCCTGGACAATAACGGGGAACCTTGCGGGCAATGAGCAGTTCTTC.